This is a list of T cell receptor beta chains from one sample in a study of a mutant IDH1 vaccine in newly diagnosed glioma. Repertoires were generated with immunoSEQ multiplex PCR, while TCRdb's copy carries only in-frame clones and drops some. The repertoire holds 92,000 or so clones, around 79% seen once, with 5.3% in the top ten. The input for sequencing was PBMCs, taken from a glioma patient treated with radiotherapy, temozolomide or both. The source is a middle-aged man with glioma. Some clones in this sample may be carry-over from other donors' samples. CDR3s include the opening cysteine and the closing phenylalanine or tryptophan. The order of the fields is V gene, D gene, clone size, J gene, CDR3 DNA, CDR3 protein. D genes are given only for firm matches. The listing skips clone size in some rows; elsewhere it reads once, few, many or a size class.

TRBV9	-	-	TRBJ2-2	TGTGCCAGCAGCGTGGATGGATTTACCGGGGAGCTGTTTTTT	CASSVDGFTGELFF
TRBV19	TRBD1	-	TRBJ2-7	TGTGCCAGTAGTATAGCAGGGACAGAGACCTACGAGCAGTACTTC	CASSIAGTETYEQYF
TRBV5-3	TRBD1	once	TRBJ1-6	TGTGCCAGAAGCCGGGACAGAATGGGAAATTCACCCCTCCACTTT	CARSRDRMGNSPLHF
TRBV5-5	TRBD1	-	TRBJ2-1	TGTGCCAGCAGACTGGCGGCTGGACAGGGGGGTGATAATGAGCAGTTCTTC	CASRLAAGQGGDNEQFF
TRBV7-9	-	-	TRBJ2-7	TGTGCCAGCAGCCCCCGAGGAGGCGGGACACTTACCTACGAGCAGTACTTC	CASSPRGGGTLTYEQYF
TRBV18	TRBD1	-	TRBJ1-6	TGTGCCAGCTCACTGGAGACAGGGGATTCACCCCTCCACTTT	CASSLETGDSPLHF
TRBV30	-	-	TRBJ1-6	TGTGCCTGGAGGCCCTCCTCCTATAATTCACCCCTCCACTTT	CAWRPSSYNSPLHF
TRBV25-1	-	-	TRBJ1-2	TGTGCCAGCAGTGAAAGATCCGACGACTATGGCTACACCTTC	CASSERSDDYGYTF
TRBV4-2	TRBD1	-	TRBJ1-4	TGTGCCAGCAGCCAAGATTTCGGGACAGGGGGAGAAAAACTGTTTTTT	CASSQDFGTGGEKLFF
TRBV18	-	few	TRBJ1-5	TGTGCCAGCTCACCTGGTCAGGGTGATCAGCCCCAGCATTTT	CASSPGQGDQPQHF
TRBV2	-	-	TRBJ1-5	TGTGCCAGCAGTGAGGAGAAAACGGGCAATCAGCCCCAGCATTTT	CASSEEKTGNQPQHF
TRBV6-1	TRBD1	-	TRBJ1-2	TGTGCCAGCAGTGAAGTCCGGGACAGGGGAGAAGGCACCTTC	CASSEVRDRGEGTF
TRBV29-1	-	-	TRBJ1-2	TGCAGCGTTGAAGTCCGGGAACTCTATGGCTACACCTTC	CSVEVRELYGYTF
TRBV4-1	-	-	TRBJ1-2	TGCGCCAGCAGCCAAATGACAGCCAACTATGGCTACACCTTC	CASSQMTANYGYTF
TRBV19	-	-	TRBJ1-5	TGTGCCAGTACTATGGGACGTGAAAGGAGTCAGCCCCAGCATTTT	CASTMGRERSQPQHF
TRBV6-6	-	-	TRBJ1-4	TGTGCCAGCAGCCGCGACAGAGCAACTAATGAAAAACTGTTTTTT	CASSRDRATNEKLFF
TRBV7-2	-	-	TRBJ1-1	TGTGCCAGCAGCTTATTTTACGGCACTGAAGCTTTCTTT	CASSLFYGTEAFF
TRBV29-1	TRBD1	-	TRBJ1-2	TGCAGCAGTTTCTTACCGGACAGGGACTATGGCTACACCTTC	CSSFLPDRDYGYTF
TRBV19	-	-	TRBJ1-3	TGTGCCAGTAGACCAGGCCCTACGGCTGGAAACACCATATATTTT	CASRPGPTAGNTIYF
TRBV6-5	-	-	TRBJ1-5	TGTGCCAGCAGTTATCCGGGGGGACCCCAGCATTTT	CASSYPGGPQHF
TRBV6-5	-	-	TRBJ2-7	TGTGCCAGCAGGCTGACGGGGACCTACGAGCAGTACTTC	CASRLTGTYEQYF
TRBV5-6	-	-	TRBJ2-7	TGTGCCAGCAGCCTGTATTCAATCTACGAGCAGTACTTC	CASSLYSIYEQYF